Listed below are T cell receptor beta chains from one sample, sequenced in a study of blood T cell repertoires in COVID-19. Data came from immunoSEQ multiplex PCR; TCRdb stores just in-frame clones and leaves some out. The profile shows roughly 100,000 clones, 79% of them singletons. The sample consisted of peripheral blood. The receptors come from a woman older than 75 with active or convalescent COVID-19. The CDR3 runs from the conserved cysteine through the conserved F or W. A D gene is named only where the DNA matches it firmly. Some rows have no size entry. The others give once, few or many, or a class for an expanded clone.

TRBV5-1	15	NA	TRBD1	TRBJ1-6	CASSVEGQNNSPLHF	TGTGCCAGCAGCGTGGAGGGACAGAATAATTCACCCCTCCACTTT
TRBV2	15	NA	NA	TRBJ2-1	CASTLTGVGGDEQFF	TGTGCCAGCACCCTCACCGGGGTGGGGGGAGATGAGCAGTTCTTC
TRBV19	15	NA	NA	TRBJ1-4	CASSRGLGGNEKLFF	TGTGCCAGTAGTCGCGGTTTGGGGGGAAATGAAAAACTGTTTTTT
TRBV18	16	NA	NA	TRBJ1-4	CASSPRQPATNEKLFF	TGTGCCAGCTCACCCCGACAGCCTGCAACTAATGAAAAACTGTTTTTT
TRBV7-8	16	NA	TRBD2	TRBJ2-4	CASSSQRERTKNIQYF	TGTGCCAGCAGCTCTCAGCGGGAGCGTACCAAAAACATTCAGTACTTC
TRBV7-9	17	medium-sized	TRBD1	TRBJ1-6	CASSSHDKQGASSPLHF	TGTGCCAGCAGCTCTCACGACAAACAGGGGGCGAGTTCACCCCTCCACTTT
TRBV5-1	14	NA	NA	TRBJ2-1	CASSLVQGLNEQFF	TGTGCCAGCAGCCTGGTACAGGGCTTAAATGAGCAGTTCTTC
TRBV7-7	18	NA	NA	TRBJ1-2	CASSVRGTGGRSDYGYTF	TGTGCCAGCAGCGTTCGGGGAACGGGGGGCCGATCCGACTATGGCTACACCTTC
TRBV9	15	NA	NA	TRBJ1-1	CASSARGAQNTEAFF	TGTGCCAGCAGCGCCCGGGGGGCGCAGAACACTGAAGCTTTCTTT
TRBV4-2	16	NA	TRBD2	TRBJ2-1	CASSLGVLAEYNEQFF	TGTGCCAGCAGTCTCGGGGTACTAGCGGAATACAATGAGCAGTTCTTC
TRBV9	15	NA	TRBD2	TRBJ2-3	CASSQLAGSADTQYF	TGTGCCAGCAGCCAATTAGCGGGTAGCGCAGATACGCAGTATTTT
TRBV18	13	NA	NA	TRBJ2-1	CASSPREMYEQFF	TGTGCCAGCTCACCTCGGGAGATGTATGAGCAGTTCTTC
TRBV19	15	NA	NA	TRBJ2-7	CASSIASASLYEQYF	TGTGCCAGTAGTATCGCGTCGGCTAGCCTATACGAGCAGTACTTC
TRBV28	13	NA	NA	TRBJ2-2	CASGATNTGELFF	TGTGCCAGCGGGGCTACGAACACCGGGGAGCTGTTTTTT
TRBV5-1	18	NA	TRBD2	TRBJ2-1	CASSHSAGVILSENEQFF	TGTGCCAGCAGCCATTCAGCGGGAGTCATTCTATCCGAGAATGAGCAGTTCTTC
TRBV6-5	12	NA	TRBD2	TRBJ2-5	CATSGGQETQYF	TGTGCCACCTCGGGGGGCCAAGAGACCCAGTACTTC
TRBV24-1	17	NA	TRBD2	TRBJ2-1	CATSDLPLTSGYNEQFF	TGTGCCACCAGTGATTTGCCTTTGACTAGCGGGTACAATGAGCAGTTCTTC
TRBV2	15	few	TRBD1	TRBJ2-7	CASSPDRGLSYEQYF	TGTGCCAGCAGTCCTGACAGGGGACTCTCCTACGAGCAGTACTTC
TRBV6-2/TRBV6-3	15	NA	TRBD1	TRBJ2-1	CASRPTGGKHNEQFF	TGTGCCAGCAGACCTACAGGGGGCAAACACAATGAGCAGTTCTTC
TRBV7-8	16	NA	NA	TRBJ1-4	CASSSSGRGVNEKLFF	TGTGCCAGCAGCTCCTCAGGGAGGGGGGTCAATGAAAAACTGTTTTTT
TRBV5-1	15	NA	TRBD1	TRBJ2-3	CASSPSGQGGDTQYF	TGCGCCAGCAGCCCATCGGGACAGGGTGGGGATACGCAGTATTTT
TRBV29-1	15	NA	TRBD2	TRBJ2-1	CSVEPPGGFGNEQFF	TGCAGCGTTGAGCCCCCGGGGGGTTTCGGCAATGAGCAGTTCTTC
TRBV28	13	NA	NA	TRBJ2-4	CASSSRGSDIQYF	TGTGCCAGCAGTAGCCGCGGCTCGGACATTCAGTACTTC
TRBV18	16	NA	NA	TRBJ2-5	CASSPNPGRISETQYF	TGTGCCAGCTCACCAAACCCCGGGAGAATAAGCGAGACCCAGTACTTC
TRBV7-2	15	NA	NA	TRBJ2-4	CASSLSGQGGIIQYF	TGTGCCAGCAGCTTAAGCGGTCAGGGCGGGATCATTCAGTACTTC
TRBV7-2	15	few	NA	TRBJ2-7	CASSLFPGESYEQYF	TGTGCCAGCAGCTTATTCCCAGGGGAGTCCTACGAGCAGTACTTC
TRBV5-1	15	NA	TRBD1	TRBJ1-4	CASSLMTGGNEKLFF	TGTGCCAGCAGCTTGATGACAGGGGGTAATGAAAAACTGTTTTTT
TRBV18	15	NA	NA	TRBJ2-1	CASSPRQDMGNEQFF	TGTGCCAGCTCACCACGACAGGACATGGGGAATGAGCAGTTCTTC
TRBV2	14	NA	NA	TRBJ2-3	CASMGAVSTDTQYF	TGTGCCAGCATGGGTGCGGTTAGCACAGATACGCAGTATTTT
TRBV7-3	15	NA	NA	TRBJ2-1	CASSLTAANYNEQFF	TGTGCCAGCAGCTTAACGGCTGCAAACTACAATGAGCAGTTCTTC
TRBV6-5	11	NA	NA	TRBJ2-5	CASSNPEVPYF	TGTGCCAGCAGTAACCCGGAGGTACCGTACTTC
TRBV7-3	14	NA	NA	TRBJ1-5	CASSLNQANQPQHF	TGTGCCAGCAGCTTAAATCAAGCGAATCAGCCCCAGCATTTT
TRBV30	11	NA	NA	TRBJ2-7	CARRSDYEQYF	TGTGCCCGCCGGAGTGACTACGAGCAGTACTTC
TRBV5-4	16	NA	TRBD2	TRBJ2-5	CASSPPLAGVQETQYF	TGTGCCAGCAGTCCACCACTAGCGGGAGTTCAAGAGACCCAGTACTTC
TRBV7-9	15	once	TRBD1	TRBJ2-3	CASSLGGQGADTQYF	TGTGCCAGCAGCTTAGGTGGACAGGGGGCAGATACGCAGTATTTT
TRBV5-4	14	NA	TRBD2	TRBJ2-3	CASSFRTSGDTQYF	TGTGCCAGCAGCTTCAGGACTAGCGGAGATACGCAGTATTTT
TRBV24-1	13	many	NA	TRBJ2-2	CATSDPSTGELFF	TGTGCCACCAGTGATCCCTCGACCGGGGAGCTGTTTTTT
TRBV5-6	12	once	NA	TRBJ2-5	CASSLGLLVPYF	TGTGCCAGCAGCTTGGGTTTACTAGTTCCTTACTTC